Listed below are T cell receptor beta chains from one sample, sequenced in a study of blood T cell repertoires in COVID-19. Generated by immunoSEQ multiplex PCR, the TCRdb table keeps only in-frame clones and is missing some. The sample records roughly 400,000 clones, 90% being singletons. The sequenced sample consisted of PBMCs or T cells enriched from blood (not recorded which). The source is a man younger than 35 who had recovered from COVID-19. Both conserved end residues are part of each CDR3. A D gene is named only where the DNA matches it firmly. Rows may omit the clone size; those that give it use once, few, many or a size class.

v_gene	abundance	d_gene	j_gene	CDR3nt	CDR3aa
TRBV5-4	once	TRBD2	TRBJ2-3	TGTGCCAGCAGCCTAGCGGGAGGACCCACAGATACGCAGTATTTT	CASSLAGGPTDTQYF
TRBV28	.	.	TRBJ2-3	TGTGCCAGCAGTCCAGTGGGGGGGCTCTCAAGCACAGATACGCAGTATTTT	CASSPVGGLSSTDTQYF
TRBV30	.	.	TRBJ1-1	TGTGCCTGGAACGGTTTTCAAATTAACACTGAAGCTTTCTTT	CAWNGFQINTEAFF
TRBV4-1	.	.	TRBJ1-5	TGCGCCAGCAGCCAACCAGACAGCCGCAATCAGCCCCAGCATTTT	CASSQPDSRNQPQHF
TRBV9	.	.	TRBJ1-3	TGTGCCAGCAGCGTAGGTTCAGGGGGAAACACCATATATTTT	CASSVGSGGNTIYF
TRBV1	.	.	TRBJ2-1	TGCACCAGCAGCCAAGACTGGACTAGCGTCCACAATGAGCAGTTCTTC	CTSSQDWTSVHNEQFF
TRBV6-5	.	.	TRBJ1-5	TGTGCCAGCAGAACTCATAGCAATCAGCCCCAGCATTTT	CASRTHSNQPQHF
TRBV29-1	.	TRBD1	TRBJ1-2	TGCAGCGTTGAAGTCAGGGGGAAGGGGTCCTATGGCTACACCTTC	CSVEVRGKGSYGYTF
TRBV28	.	TRBD1	TRBJ2-7	TGTGCCAGCAGTGAACCGGGACAGACCACCTACGAGCAGTACTTC	CASSEPGQTTYEQYF
TRBV15	.	.	TRBJ1-2	TGTGCCACCAGCGGTTTAAACAGGGACTATGGCTACACCTTC	CATSGLNRDYGYTF
TRBV29-1	.	.	TRBJ2-3	TGCAGCGTAACCGGGGGCCGGGGACTAAGCACAGATACGCAGTATTTT	CSVTGGRGLSTDTQYF
TRBV2	.	TRBD1	TRBJ1-3	TGTGCCAGCAGTGAAGCGCTTCAGGGGGCGCCTGGAAACACCATATATTTT	CASSEALQGAPGNTIYF
TRBV7-3	.	.	TRBJ2-5	TGTGCCAGCAGCTTAACCCCTGTTAAGACCCAGTACTTC	CASSLTPVKTQYF
TRBV27	few	TRBD1	TRBJ1-2	TGTGCCAGCAGTCTTCGGACAGGGCAAAACTATGGCTACACCTTC	CASSLRTGQNYGYTF
TRBV11-3	.	TRBD2	TRBJ2-7	TGTGCCAGCAGCTTTTACCTCGGGGGGTACGAGCAGTACTTC	CASSFYLGGYEQYF
TRBV28	.	TRBD1	TRBJ2-3	TGTGCCAGCAGCCCCACTAGGACAGGGAAAAGCACAGATACGCAGTATTTT	CASSPTRTGKSTDTQYF
TRBV7-2	.	.	TRBJ2-2	TGTGCCAGCAGCCCCCTTCCAGTCCCCGGGGAGCTGTTTTTT	CASSPLPVPGELFF
TRBV5-4	.	TRBD2	TRBJ2-7	TGTGCCAGCAGCAGATCCGGGACTAGCGGTTCCTACGAGCAGTACTTC	CASSRSGTSGSYEQYF
TRBV18	.	.	TRBJ1-2	TGTGCCAGCTCACCGCAAACAGGAGATGGCTACACCTTC	CASSPQTGDGYTF
TRBV2	.	TRBD1	TRBJ2-3	TGTGCCAGCAGCCGGGACAGAATAGATACGCAGTATTTT	CASSRDRIDTQYF
TRBV28	.	TRBD2	TRBJ2-3	TGTGCCAGCAGTCAGAATGGACTAGCAGCTAGCACAGATACGCAGTATTTT	CASSQNGLAASTDTQYF
TRBV15	.	.	TRBJ1-5	TGTGCCACCAGGCTTGGGCAGGGGTCCCAGCCCCAGCATTTT	CATRLGQGSQPQHF
TRBV30	.	.	TRBJ1-1	TGTGCCTGGCTACAAGACAGGCCGAACACTGAAGCTTTCTTT	CAWLQDRPNTEAFF
TRBV29-1	.	TRBD1	TRBJ1-6	TGCAGCGTTAAGGGGCAGGGGGATAATTCACCCCTCCACTTT	CSVKGQGDNSPLHF
TRBV5-1	once	TRBD2	TRBJ2-2	TGCGCCAGCAGCTTGGATCCTAGCGGGGCCTCGAACACCGGGGAGCTGTTTTTT	CASSLDPSGASNTGELFF
TRBV7-8	.	.	TRBJ2-7	TGTGCCAGCAGCTCGATGCGCGGGACTCCCCGGGCCGAGCAGTACTTC	CASSSMRGTPRAEQYF
TRBV2	.	.	TRBJ1-1	TGTGCCAGCAGAGAAGGAGAGAACACTGAAGCTTTCTTT	CASREGENTEAFF